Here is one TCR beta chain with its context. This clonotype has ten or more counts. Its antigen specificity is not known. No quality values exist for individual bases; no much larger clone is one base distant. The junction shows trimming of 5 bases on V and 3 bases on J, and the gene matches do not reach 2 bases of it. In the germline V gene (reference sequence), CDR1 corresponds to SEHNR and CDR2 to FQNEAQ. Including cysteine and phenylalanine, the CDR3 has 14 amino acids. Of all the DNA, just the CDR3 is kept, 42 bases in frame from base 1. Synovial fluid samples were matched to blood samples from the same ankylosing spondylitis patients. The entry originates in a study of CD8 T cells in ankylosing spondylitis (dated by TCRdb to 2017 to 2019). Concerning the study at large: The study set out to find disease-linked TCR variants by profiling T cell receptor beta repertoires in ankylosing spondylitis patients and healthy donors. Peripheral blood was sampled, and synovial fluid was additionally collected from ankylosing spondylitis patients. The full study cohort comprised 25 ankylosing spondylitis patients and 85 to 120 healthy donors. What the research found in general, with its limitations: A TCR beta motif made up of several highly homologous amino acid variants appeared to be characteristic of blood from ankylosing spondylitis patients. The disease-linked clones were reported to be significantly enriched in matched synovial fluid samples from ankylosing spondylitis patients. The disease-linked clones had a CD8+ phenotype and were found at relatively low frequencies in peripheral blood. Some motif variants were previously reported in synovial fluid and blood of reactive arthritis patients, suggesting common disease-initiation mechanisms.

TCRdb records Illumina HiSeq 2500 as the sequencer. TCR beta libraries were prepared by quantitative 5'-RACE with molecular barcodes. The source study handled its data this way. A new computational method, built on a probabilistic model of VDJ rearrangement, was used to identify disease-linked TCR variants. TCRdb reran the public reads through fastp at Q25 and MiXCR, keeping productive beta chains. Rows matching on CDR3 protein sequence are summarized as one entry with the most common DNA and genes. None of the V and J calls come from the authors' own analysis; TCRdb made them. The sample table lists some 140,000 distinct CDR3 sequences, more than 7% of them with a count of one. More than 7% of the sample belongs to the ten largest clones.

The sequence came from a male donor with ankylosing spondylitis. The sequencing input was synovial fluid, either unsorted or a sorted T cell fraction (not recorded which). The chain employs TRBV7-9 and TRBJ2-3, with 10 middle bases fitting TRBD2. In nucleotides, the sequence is TGTGCCAGCAGCCCGGGACTAGCGACAGATACGCAGTATTTT. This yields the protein CASSPGLATDTQYF. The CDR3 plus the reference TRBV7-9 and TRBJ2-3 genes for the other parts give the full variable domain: DTGVSQNPRHKITKRGQNVTFRCDPISEHNRLYWYRQTLGQGPEFLTYFQNEAQLEKSRLLSDRFSAERPKGSFSTLEIQRTEQGDSAMYLCASSPGLATDTQYFGPGTRLTVL.